The T cell receptor (beta chain) under discussion was sequenced for a study of T cell responses to AZD1222 COVID-19 vaccine. Method: immunoSEQ multiplex PCR; TCRdb's copy keeps in-frame clones and lacks some. The table shows some 150,000 clones, with 90% occurring only once. The V end lost 7 bases, the J end lost 0 bases, and 15 bases lay between the germline ends. Germline-derived CDR1 and CDR2 are GTSNPN and SVGIG (reference sequence). The CDR3 length is 14 residues. This sequence joins TRBV30 and TRBJ1-1; D call uncertain. The sequence derives from an adult in good health. The sample in question was peripheral blood, obtained on day 0 of AZD1222 vaccination. The CDR3 bases are TGTGCCTTAGGGAGGGCGGCAATGAACACTGAAGCTTTCTTT. Residues: CALGRAAMNTEAFF.